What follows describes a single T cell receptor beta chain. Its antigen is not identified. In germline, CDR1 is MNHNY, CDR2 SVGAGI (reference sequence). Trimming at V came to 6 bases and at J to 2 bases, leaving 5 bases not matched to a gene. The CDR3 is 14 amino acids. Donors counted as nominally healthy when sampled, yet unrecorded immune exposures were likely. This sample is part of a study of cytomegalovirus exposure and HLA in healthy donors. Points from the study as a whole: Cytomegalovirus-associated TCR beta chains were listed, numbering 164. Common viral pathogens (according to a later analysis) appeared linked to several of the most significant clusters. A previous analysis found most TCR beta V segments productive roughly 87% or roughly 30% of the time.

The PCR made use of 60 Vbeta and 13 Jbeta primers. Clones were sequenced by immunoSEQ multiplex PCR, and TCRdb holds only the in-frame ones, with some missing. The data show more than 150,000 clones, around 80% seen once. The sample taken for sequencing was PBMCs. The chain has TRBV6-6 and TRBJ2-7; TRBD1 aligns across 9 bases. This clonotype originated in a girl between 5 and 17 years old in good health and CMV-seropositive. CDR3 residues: CASSRDRVTYEQYF. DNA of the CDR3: TGTGCCAGCAGCCGGGACAGGGTGACCTACGAGCAGTACTTC.